Sequencing of this T cell receptor (beta chain) was carried out in a study of control samples from healthy donors and cancer patients. Germline V gene lookup returns CDR1 MNHEY and CDR2 SVGAGI. Trimming stripped 6 bases from V and 7 bases from J, with 18 bases between. The CDR3 runs 15 residues. Sequencing was performed with immunoSEQ multiplex PCR; in TCRdb, only in-frame clones are kept and a portion is missing. The table records roughly 180,000 clones, 90% to 95% of them present only once. The TCR originated in a woman aged 18-29 years in good health. The V gene is TRBV6-5, the J gene TRBJ1-4; no clear D. The source material was blood. The CDR3 loop reads CASRTYATAGEKLFF. The CDR3 region has the DNA TGTGCCAGCAGGACTTATGCTACCGCGGGTGAAAAACTGTTTTTT.